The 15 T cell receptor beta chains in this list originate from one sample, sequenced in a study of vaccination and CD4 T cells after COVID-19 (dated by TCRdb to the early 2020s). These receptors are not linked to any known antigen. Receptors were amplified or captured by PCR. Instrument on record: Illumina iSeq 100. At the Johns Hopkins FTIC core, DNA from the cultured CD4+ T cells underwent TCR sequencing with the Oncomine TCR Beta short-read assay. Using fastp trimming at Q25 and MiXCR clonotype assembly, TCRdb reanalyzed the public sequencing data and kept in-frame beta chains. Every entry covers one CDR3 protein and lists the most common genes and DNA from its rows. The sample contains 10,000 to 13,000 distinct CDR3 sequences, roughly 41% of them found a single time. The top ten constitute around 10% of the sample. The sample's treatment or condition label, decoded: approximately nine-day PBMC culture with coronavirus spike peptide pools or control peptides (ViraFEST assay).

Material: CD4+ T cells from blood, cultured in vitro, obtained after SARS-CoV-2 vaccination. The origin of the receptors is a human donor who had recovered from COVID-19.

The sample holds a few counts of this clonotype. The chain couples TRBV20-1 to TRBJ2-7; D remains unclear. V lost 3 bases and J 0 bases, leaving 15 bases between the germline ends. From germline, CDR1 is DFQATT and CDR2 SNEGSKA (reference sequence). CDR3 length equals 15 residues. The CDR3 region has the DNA TGCAGTGCTAGTTCTCGTCTCAAAAACTCCTACGAGCAGTACTTC. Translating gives CSASSRLKNSYEQYF.

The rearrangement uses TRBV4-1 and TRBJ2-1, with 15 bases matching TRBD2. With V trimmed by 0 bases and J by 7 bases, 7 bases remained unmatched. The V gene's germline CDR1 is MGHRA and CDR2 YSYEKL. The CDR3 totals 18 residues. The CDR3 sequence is CASSQEGVGTSGRNEQFF. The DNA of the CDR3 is TGCGCCAGCAGCCAAGAGGGTGTCGGGACTAGCGGGAGGAATGAGCAGTTCTTC.

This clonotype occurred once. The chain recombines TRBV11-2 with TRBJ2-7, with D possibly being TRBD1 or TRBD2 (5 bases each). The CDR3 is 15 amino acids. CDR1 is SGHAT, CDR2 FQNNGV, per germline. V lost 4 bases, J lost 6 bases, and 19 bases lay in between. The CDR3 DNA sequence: TGTGCCAGCAGCTCCCTCCGGGACGGACACAGCGAGCAGTACTTC. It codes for CASSSLRDGHSEQYF.

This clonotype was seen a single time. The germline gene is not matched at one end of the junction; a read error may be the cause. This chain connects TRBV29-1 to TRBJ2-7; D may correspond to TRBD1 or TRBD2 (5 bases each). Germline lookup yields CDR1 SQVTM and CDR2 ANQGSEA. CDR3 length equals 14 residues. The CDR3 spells CSIERGLGSYEQYF. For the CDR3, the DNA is TGCAGCATTGAGAGGGGTTTAGGGTCCTACGAGCAGTACTTC.

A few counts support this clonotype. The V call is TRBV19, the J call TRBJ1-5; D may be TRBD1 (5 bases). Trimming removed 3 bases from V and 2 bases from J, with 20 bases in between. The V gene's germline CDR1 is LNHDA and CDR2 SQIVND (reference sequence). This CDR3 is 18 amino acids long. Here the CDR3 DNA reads TGTGCCAGTAGTATCTTGGAGGAGGGGCTCGGTCGCAATCAGCCCCAGCATTTT. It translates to CASSILEEGLGRNQPQHF.

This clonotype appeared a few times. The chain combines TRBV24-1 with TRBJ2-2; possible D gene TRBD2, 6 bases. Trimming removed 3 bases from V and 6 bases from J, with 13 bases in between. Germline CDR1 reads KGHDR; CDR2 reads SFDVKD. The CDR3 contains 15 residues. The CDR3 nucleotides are TGTGCCACCAGTGATCTCGGAGGGAAGGCCGGGGAGCTGTTTTTT. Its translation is CATSDLGGKAGELFF.

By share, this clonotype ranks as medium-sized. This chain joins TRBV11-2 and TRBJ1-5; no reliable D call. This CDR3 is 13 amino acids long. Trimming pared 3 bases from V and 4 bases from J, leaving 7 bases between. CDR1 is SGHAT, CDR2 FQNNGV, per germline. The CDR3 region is CASSFSLNQPQHF. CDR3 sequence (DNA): TGTGCCAGCAGCTTCAGTTTGAATCAGCCCCAGCATTTT.

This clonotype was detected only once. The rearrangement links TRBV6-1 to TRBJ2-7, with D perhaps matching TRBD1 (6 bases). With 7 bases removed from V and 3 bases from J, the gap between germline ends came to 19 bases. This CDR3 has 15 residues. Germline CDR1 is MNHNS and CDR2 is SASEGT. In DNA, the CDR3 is TGTGCCAGCAAGCCCGGGACACTGGGAGTCTACGAGCAGTACTTC. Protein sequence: CASKPGTLGVYEQYF.

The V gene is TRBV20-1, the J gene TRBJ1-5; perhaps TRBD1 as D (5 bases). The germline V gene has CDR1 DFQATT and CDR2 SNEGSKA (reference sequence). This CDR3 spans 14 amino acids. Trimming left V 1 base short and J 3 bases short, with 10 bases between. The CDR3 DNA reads TGCAGTGCTAGAGTGTCAGGGCTCAATCAGCCCCAGCATTTT. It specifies CSARVSGLNQPQHF.

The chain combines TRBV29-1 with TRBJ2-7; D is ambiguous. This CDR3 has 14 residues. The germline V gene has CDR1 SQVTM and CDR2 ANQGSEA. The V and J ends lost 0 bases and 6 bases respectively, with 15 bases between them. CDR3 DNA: TGCAGCGTTGAAGATCTTGGCCCGATCGGCGAGCAGTACTTC. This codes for CSVEDLGPIGEQYF.

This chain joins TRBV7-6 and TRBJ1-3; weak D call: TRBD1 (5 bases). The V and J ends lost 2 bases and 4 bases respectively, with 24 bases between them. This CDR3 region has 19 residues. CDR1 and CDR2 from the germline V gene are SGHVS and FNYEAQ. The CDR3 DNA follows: TGTGCCAGCAGCTTATACTGGTCGGGACCCGGGGGGAAAGGAAACACCATATATTTT. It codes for CASSLYWSGPGGKGNTIYF.

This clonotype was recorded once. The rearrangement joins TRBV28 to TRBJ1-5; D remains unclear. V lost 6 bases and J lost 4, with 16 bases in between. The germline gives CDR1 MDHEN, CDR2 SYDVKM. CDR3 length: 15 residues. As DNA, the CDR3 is TGTGCCAGCAGCCCCACTCACCGGGTAAATCAGCCCCAGCATTTT. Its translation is CASSPTHRVNQPQHF. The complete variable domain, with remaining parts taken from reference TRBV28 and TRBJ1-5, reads DVKVTQSSRYLVKRTGEKVFLECVQDMDHENMFWYRQDPGLGLRLIYFSYDVKMKEKGDIPEGYSVSREKKERFSLILESASTNQTSMYLCASSPTHRVNQPQHFGDGTRLSIL.

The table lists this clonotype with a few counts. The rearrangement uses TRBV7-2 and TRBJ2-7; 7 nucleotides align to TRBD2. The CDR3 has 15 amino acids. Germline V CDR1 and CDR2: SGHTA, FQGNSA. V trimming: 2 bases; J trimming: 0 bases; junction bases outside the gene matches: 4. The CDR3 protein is CASSLSSGHSYEQYF. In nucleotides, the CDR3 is TGTGCCAGCAGCTTATCTAGCGGACACTCCTACGAGCAGTACTTC.

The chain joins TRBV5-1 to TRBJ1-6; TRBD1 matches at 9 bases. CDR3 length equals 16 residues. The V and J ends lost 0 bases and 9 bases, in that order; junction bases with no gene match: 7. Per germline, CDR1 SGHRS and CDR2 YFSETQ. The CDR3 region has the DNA TGCGCCAGCAGCTTGGAAACCGGGACAGGGCGTTCACCCCTCCACTTT. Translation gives CASSLETGTGRSPLHF.

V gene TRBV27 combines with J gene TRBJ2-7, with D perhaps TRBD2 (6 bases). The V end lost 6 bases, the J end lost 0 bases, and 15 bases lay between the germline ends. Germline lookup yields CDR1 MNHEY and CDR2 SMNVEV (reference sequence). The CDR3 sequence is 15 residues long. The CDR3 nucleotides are TGTGCCAGCAGCCCGGGGGTGGGAAGCTCCTACGAGCAGTACTTC. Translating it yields CASSPGVGSSYEQYF.